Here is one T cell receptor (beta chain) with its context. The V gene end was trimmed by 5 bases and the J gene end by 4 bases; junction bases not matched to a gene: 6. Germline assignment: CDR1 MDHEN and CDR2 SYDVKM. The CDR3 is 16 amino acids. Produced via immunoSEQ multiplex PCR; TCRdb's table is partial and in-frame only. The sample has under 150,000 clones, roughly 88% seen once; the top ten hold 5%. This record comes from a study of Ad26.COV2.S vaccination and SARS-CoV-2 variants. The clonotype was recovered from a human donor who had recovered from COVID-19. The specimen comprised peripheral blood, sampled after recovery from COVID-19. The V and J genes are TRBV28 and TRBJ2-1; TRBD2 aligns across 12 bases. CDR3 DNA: TGTGCCAGCAGTCATGGACTAGCGGGGAAATACAATGAGCAGTTCTTC. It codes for CASSHGLAGKYNEQFF.